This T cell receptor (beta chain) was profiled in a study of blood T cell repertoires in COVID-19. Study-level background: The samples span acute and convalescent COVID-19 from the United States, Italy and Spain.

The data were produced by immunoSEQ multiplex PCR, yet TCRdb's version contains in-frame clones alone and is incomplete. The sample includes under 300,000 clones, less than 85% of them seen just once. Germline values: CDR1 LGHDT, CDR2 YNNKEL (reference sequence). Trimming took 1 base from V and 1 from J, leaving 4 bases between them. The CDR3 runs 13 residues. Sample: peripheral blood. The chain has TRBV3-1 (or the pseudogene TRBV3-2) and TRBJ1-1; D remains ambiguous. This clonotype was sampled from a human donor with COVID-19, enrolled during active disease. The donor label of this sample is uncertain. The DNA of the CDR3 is TGTGCCAGCAGCCAAGTTAAGAACACTGAAGCTTTCTTT. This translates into CASSQVKNTEAFF.